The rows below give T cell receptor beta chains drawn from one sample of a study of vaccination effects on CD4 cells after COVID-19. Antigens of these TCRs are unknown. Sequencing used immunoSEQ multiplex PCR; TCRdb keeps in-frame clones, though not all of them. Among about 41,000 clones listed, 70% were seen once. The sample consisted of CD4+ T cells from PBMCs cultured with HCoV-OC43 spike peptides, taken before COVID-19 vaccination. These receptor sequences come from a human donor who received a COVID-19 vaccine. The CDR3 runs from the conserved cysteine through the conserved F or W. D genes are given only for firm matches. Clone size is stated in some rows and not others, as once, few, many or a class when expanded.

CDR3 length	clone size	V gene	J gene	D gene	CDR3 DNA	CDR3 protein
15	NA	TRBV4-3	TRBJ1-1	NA	TGCGCCAGCAGCCAAGCCTACAGGGAGAACACTGAAGCTTTCTTT	CASSQAYRENTEAFF
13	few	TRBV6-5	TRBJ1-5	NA	TGTGCCAGCACCCATGGGGACCCCATGCCCCAGCATTTT	CASTHGDPMPQHF
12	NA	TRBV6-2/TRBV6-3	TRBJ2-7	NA	TGTGCCAGCAGTACCCGTAGGGCTGAACAGTACTTC	CASSTRRAEQYF
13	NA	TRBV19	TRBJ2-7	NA	TGTGCCAGTAGTAGCCTAAGCTCCTACGAGCAGTACTTC	CASSSLSSYEQYF
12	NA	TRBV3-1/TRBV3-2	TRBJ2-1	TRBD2	TGTGCCAGCAGCCGTAGCGGGAGGGTGGAGATCTTC	CASSRSGRVEIF
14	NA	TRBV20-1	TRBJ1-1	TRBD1	TGCAGTGCTAGTGACGGGACAGGGACCCCTGAAGCTTTCTTT	CSASDGTGTPEAFF
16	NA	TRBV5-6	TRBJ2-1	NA	TGTGCCAGCAGCTTGAGGCACAAGGATTTTTACAATGAGCAGTTCTTC	CASSLRHKDFYNEQFF
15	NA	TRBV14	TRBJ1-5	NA	TGTGCCAGCAGCCACAGCAGGGAGTTTGGGCAGCCCCAGCATTTT	CASSHSREFGQPQHF
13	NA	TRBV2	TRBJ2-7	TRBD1	TGTGCCAGCAGAAGGGACAGATCCTACGAGCAGTACTTC	CASRRDRSYEQYF
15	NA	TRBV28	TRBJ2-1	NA	TGTGCCAGCAGTTCACCGGAGGGCCGCGGCCATGAGCAGTTCTTC	CASSSPEGRGHEQFF
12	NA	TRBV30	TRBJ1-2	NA	TGTGCCTGGGGAGGCTCGAACTATGGCTACACCTTC	CAWGGSNYGYTF
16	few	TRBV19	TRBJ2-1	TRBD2	TGTGCCAGTAGGGGGGGAATAGGGAGGGGTAGGAATGAGCAGTTCTTC	CASRGGIGRGRNEQFF
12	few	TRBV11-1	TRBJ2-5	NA	TGTGCCAGCACCTTAGGACGGGAGACCCAGTACTTC	CASTLGRETQYF
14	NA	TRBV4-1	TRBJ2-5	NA	TGCGCCAGCAGCCAAGAAGTGAATGGGGAGACCCAGTACTTC	CASSQEVNGETQYF
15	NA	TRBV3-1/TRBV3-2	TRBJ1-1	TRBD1	TGTGCCAGCAGCACCCGGGACAGGGTCGAGACTGAAGCTTTCTTT	CASSTRDRVETEAFF
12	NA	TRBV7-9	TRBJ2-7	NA	TGTGCCAGCAGCGGCGGACTCTACGAGCAGTACTTC	CASSGGLYEQYF